Following are 27 T cell receptor beta chains from one sample sequenced in a study of blood T cells in healthy people across ages. Primers used in a second PCR of about 6 to 11 cycles were a sample-barcoded 5' primer and a J-beta primer mix. Via MiXCR, TCRdb re-called the 5' RACE reads, giving one row per CDR3 protein. This table has about 1.8 million distinct CDR3 sequences, about 50% appearing once. Sequenced sample: blood. These receptor sequences come from a woman aged 40 to 50 in good health.

The genes are TRBV28 and TRBJ1-2; maybe TRBD1 (5 bases). The V end lost 5 bases, the J end lost 3 bases, and 16 bases lay between the germline ends. CDR1 is MDHEN and CDR2 is SYDVKM in the germline V gene. The length of the CDR3 is 15 residues. Here the CDR3 reads CASSNAGGGHYGYTF. The CDR3 bases are TGTGCCAGCAGTAACGCGGGGGGTGGGCACTATGGCTACACCTTC.

The chain links TRBV7-9 to TRBJ2-5; D is possibly TRBD2 (5 bases). The germline CDR1 and CDR2 sequences are SEHNR and FQNEAQ (reference sequence). The ends were cut back, 4 bases at V and 5 bases at J, with 14 bases in the middle. The CDR3 length is 14 residues. The CDR3 protein is CASSSSREGETQYF. CDR3 bases: TGTGCCAGCAGCTCCTCGAGGGAAGGGGAGACCCAGTACTTC. The whole variable domain, remainder taken from reference TRBV7-9 and TRBJ2-5, is DTGVSQNPRHKITKRGQNVTFRCDPISEHNRLYWYRQTLGQGPEFLTYFQNEAQLEKSRLLSDRFSAERPKGSFSTLEIQRTEQGDSAMYLCASSSSREGETQYFGPGTRLLVL.

The genes are TRBV20-1 and TRBJ1-1; unclear D gene. Germline lookup yields CDR1 DFQATT and CDR2 SNEGSKA (reference sequence). CDR3 length: 12 amino acids. V lost 4 bases to trimming and J lost 5 bases, with 11 bases between them. CDR3 in amino acids: CSAITIETEAFF. The CDR3 nucleotides read TGCAGTGCTATAACAATTGAAACTGAAGCTTTCTTT.

The CDR3 is CASSLGPGQGLSTEQYF. The DNA for the CDR3 is TGTGCCAGCAGCCTGGGACCGGGACAGGGACTTTCTACCGAGCAGTACTTC. The chain joins TRBV5-6 to TRBJ2-7, with 9 positions matching TRBD1. The CDR3 length is 17 residues. Germline V CDR1 and CDR2: SGHDT, YYEEEE. After removal of 4 bases from V and 6 bases from J, the junction contained 17 bases not matched to a gene.

The CDR3 nucleotides are TGTGCCAGCAGCTTATCGAAGCGGGGGGGTAATAATGAGCAGTACTTC. Amino acids: CASSLSKRGGNNEQYF. The chain joins TRBV7-8 to TRBJ2-5; 10 nucleotides match TRBD2. J lost 11 bases, V lost 2 bases, and 14 bases had no gene match. The CDR3 length is 16 residues. Germline lookup yields CDR1 SGHVS and CDR2 FQNEAQ.

This clonotype appeared once. The chain couples TRBV6-5 to TRBJ1-2, with 10 bases fitting TRBD1. The CDR3 length is 15 residues. The trim removed 5 bases at V and 2 bases at J, leaving 5 bases unmatched. The germline V gene has CDR1 MNHEY and CDR2 SVGAGI. The CDR3 DNA reads as TGTGCCAGCAGTGGTCGGGGACAGGGGAACTATGGCTACACCTTC. This codes for CASSGRGQGNYGYTF.

This clonotype has more than one count but fewer than ten. DNA of the CDR3: TGTGCCAGTAGTATAGCGTGGGATGAGCAGTTCTTC. Its protein product is CASSIAWDEQFF. The V and J genes are TRBV19 and TRBJ2-1; no definite D call. Trimming cost V 1 base and J 8 bases, with 6 bases left between them. The CDR3 totals 12 residues. Germline V lookup: CDR1 LNHDA, CDR2 SQIVND (reference sequence).

The chain combines TRBV4-1 with TRBJ2-7, with D perhaps assigned TRBD1 or TRBD2 (5 bases each). The CDR3 contains 16 residues. Germline V CDR1 and CDR2: MGHRA, YSYEKL. Trimming removed 0 bases at V and 3 bases at J, with 15 bases between. CDR3 nucleotides: TGCGCCAGCAGCCAAGACCGAGGGGACGGGTACTACGAGCAGTACTTC. Amino acids: CASSQDRGDGYYEQYF.

V is TRBV5-1 and J is TRBJ1-1; D remains ambiguous. Germline V lookup: CDR1 SGHRS, CDR2 YFSETQ. The CDR3 runs to 15 residues. Trimming shortened V by 6 bases and J by 1 base, and 16 bases separated the two germline ends. The CDR3 region has the DNA TGCGCCAGCACCATAGGTGGGCGGGCGAACACTGAAGCTTTCTTT. It encodes CASTIGGRANTEAFF.

This clonotype was recorded many times. The genes are TRBV20-1 and TRBJ1-6, with TRBD1 as a possible D gene (6 bases). The V gene's germline CDR1 is DFQATT and CDR2 SNEGSKA (reference sequence). The V and J ends lost 3 bases and 6 bases respectively, with 21 bases between them. This CDR3 has 17 amino acids. The CDR3 sequence: CSASREIGGEINSPLHF. For the CDR3, the DNA is TGCAGTGCTAGTCGAGAAATAGGGGGGGAAATTAATTCACCCCTCCACTTT.

This rearrangement joins TRBV20-1 to TRBJ2-7, with D perhaps TRBD2 (5 bases). The germline gives CDR1 DFQATT, CDR2 SNEGSKA (reference sequence). V gave up 0 bases and J gave up 3 bases, with 15 bases separating them. The CDR3 runs 15 residues. CDR3 in amino acids: CSARDIRGHVYEQYF. CDR3 DNA sequence: TGCAGTGCTAGAGATATTAGAGGGCATGTCTACGAGCAGTACTTC.

CDR3 region: CSADSGSGPYEQYF. CDR3 nucleotide sequence: TGCAGTGCGGATTCCGGGTCCGGTCCCTACGAGCAGTACTTC. The J gene is TRBJ2-4, the V gene TRBV20-1; D is unclear. The DNA end lines up better with TRBJ2-7; the J call may be wrong. CDR1 and CDR2 (germline): DFQATT, SNEGSKA (reference sequence). The CDR3 is 14 amino acids.

This clonotype was detected only a few times. V and J are TRBV27 and TRBJ2-7, with D unresolved. The CDR3 is 17 residues long. Germline lookup yields CDR1 MNHEY and CDR2 SMNVEV (reference sequence). V lost 3 bases to trimming and J lost 0 bases, with 18 bases between them. The CDR3 spells CASSFTGNSASSYEQYF. The CDR3 DNA is TGTGCCAGCAGTTTCACCGGCAACAGCGCTAGCTCCTACGAGCAGTACTTC.

This clonotype showed up just once. The V call is TRBV25-1, the J call TRBJ2-7, with unresolved D. In germline, CDR1 is MGHDK, CDR2 SYGVNS. Trimming took off 4 bases at V and 0 bases at J, with 7 bases between the two ends. This CDR3 is built from 13 residues. This CDR3 is CASSGITSYEQYF. The CDR3 nucleotides are TGTGCCAGCAGTGGGATCACCTCCTACGAGCAGTACTTC.

V and J are TRBV6-1 and TRBJ1-5; no definite D call. The CDR3 has 17 residues. V was pared by 1 base and J by 0 bases, with 13 bases between. In germline, CDR1 is MNHNS, CDR2 SASEGT. DNA of the CDR3: TGTGCCAGCAGTGAAGAAGAACAGATTGATAGCAATCAGCCCCAGCATTTT. The encoded protein is CASSEEEQIDSNQPQHF.

The chain carries TRBV6-2 or TRBV6-3 and TRBJ2-5; D not resolved. With the DNA end fitting TRBJ2-7 better, the J assignment may be wrong. The CDR3 consists of 17 residues. Germline CDR1 and CDR2: MNHEY and SVGEGT. The chain's CDR3 is CASVGIDLTHGLYEQYF. The DNA of the CDR3 is TGTGCCAGCGTAGGGATCGACCTTACCCACGGCCTCTACGAGCAGTACTTC.

The CDR3 here is CASSLTSGGGHPQYF. In DNA form, the CDR3 reads TGTGCCAGCAGTTTGACTAGCGGGGGGGGCCACCCCCAGTACTTC. J is TRBJ2-5 and V is TRBV12-3 or TRBV12-4; 14 nucleotides align to TRBD2. CDR3 size: 15 residues. Trimming at V came to 3 bases and at J to 9 bases, leaving 6 bases not matched to a gene.

This clonotype has a count of ten or more. This chain connects TRBV28 to TRBJ2-6; no reliable D call. This CDR3 region has 15 residues. The germline gives CDR1 MDHEN, CDR2 SYDVKM. V was clipped by 1 base and J by 1 base, with 5 bases between them. The DNA for the CDR3 is TGTGCCAGCAGTTTATTGGAGTCTGGGGCCAACGTCCTGACTTTC. This sequence encodes CASSLLESGANVLTF. Looking up the rest from reference TRBV28 and TRBJ2-6 gives the full variable domain: DVKVTQSSRYLVKRTGEKVFLECVQDMDHENMFWYRQDPGLGLRLIYFSYDVKMKEKGDIPEGYSVSREKKERFSLILESASTNQTSMYLCASSLLESGANVLTFGAGSRLTVL.

The chain carries TRBV7-2 and TRBJ1-2; tentatively, D is TRBD1 (5 bases). Per the germline V gene, CDR1 is SGHTA and CDR2 is FQGNSA. This CDR3 is 15 amino acids long. Trimming stripped 5 bases from V and 1 base from J, with 14 bases between. CDR3 residues: CASSRTGPYNYGYTF. The CDR3 bases are TGTGCCAGCAGCAGGACGGGACCGTATAACTATGGCTACACCTTC.

This clonotype was recorded a few times. The V and J genes are TRBV7-2 and TRBJ2-7; D not resolved. The CDR3 is made up of 14 amino acids. V lost 3 bases, J lost 6 bases, and 15 bases lay in between. The V gene's germline CDR1 is SGHTA and CDR2 FQGNSA. CDR3 protein: CASSLSGSILEQYF. Here the CDR3 DNA reads TGTGCCAGCAGCTTGTCAGGTTCAATACTCGAGCAGTACTTC.

This clonotype was seen a few times. The chain couples TRBV20-1 to TRBJ1-2; D perhaps matches TRBD1 (6 bases). CDR3 length: 12 residues. Looked up from germline, CDR1 is DFQATT and CDR2 is SNEGSKA (reference sequence). Trimming shortened V by 8 bases and J by 5 bases, and 15 bases separated the two germline ends. CDR3 loop: CSTTRGGYGYTF. CDR3 DNA: TGCAGTACAACCAGGGGAGGGTATGGCTACACCTTC.

This chain connects TRBV7-9 to TRBJ2-1, with a tentative D call TRBD1 (6 bases). The CDR3 contains 17 residues. Germline lookup yields CDR1 SEHNR and CDR2 FQNEAQ (reference sequence). V was shortened by 1 base and J by 2 bases, with 15 bases between the two germline ends. The CDR3 DNA reads as TGTGCCAGCAGCTTAGTAACAGGGTGGGTACCCTACAATGAGCAGTTCTTC. Amino acid sequence: CASSLVTGWVPYNEQFF.

The chain combines TRBV6-6 with TRBJ2-6; 9 bases agree with TRBD1. The CDR3 runs 17 residues. The germline CDR1 and CDR2 sequences are MNHNY and SVGAGI (reference sequence). V dropped 6 bases and J dropped 0; count of bases not matched to a gene: 6. The CDR3, as DNA: TGTGCCAGCAGCGAGACAGGGGGGATCTCTGGGGCCAACGTCCTGACTTTC. Residues: CASSETGGISGANVLTF.

V is TRBV2 and J is TRBJ1-5, with unresolved D. The V gene's germline CDR1 is SNHLY and CDR2 FYNNEI. Trimming pared 7 bases from V and 3 bases from J, leaving 19 bases between. This CDR3 comprises 16 residues. CDR3 residues: CASTARSNRVNQPQHF. CDR3 sequence (DNA): TGTGCCAGCACCGCCCGGTCGAACCGAGTCAATCAGCCCCAGCATTTT. Together with reference TRBV2 and TRBJ1-5, the CDR3 gives the full variable domain: EPEVTQTPSHQVTQMGQEVILRCVPISNHLYFYWYRQILGQKVEFLVSFYNNEISEKSEIFDDQFSVERPDGSNFTLKIRSTKLEDSAMYFCASTARSNRVNQPQHFGDGTRLSIL.

The chain carries TRBV10-3 and TRBJ2-7, with 11 bases that match TRBD1. The better agreement between TRBJ2-5 and the DNA end casts doubt on the J call. This CDR3 is 14 amino acids long. The germline gives CDR1 ENHRY, CDR2 SYGVKD. The DNA of the CDR3 is TGTGCCACCAGCCGTGGGACAGGGGGAGAGACCCAGTACTTC. Translation gives CATSRGTGGETQYF.

This chain links TRBV4-3 with TRBJ2-5, with D unresolved. The J call is uncertain, as TRBJ2-7 better fits the DNA end. The CDR3 runs to 13 residues. The germline gives CDR1 LGHNA, CDR2 YSLEER. DNA for the CDR3: TGCGCCAGCAGCCAAGGGGCCGACCGCGAGCAGTACTTC. Protein: CASSQGADREQYF.

The chain couples TRBV4-3 to TRBJ2-1, with 14 bases fitting TRBD2. The ends lost 2 bases at V and 4 bases at J; junction bases unmatched: 1. This CDR3 contains 16 residues. CDR1 and CDR2 from the germline V gene are LGHNA and YSLEER. DNA of the CDR3: TGCGCCAGCAGCCAATGGACTAGCGGGGGGTACAATGAGCAGTTCTTC. Protein product: CASSQWTSGGYNEQFF.